This entry features one T cell receptor beta chain sequence. Trimming took 4 bases from V and 0 from J; bases not matched to a gene: 5. The length of the CDR3 is 15 residues. Germline V lookup: CDR1 SGHRS, CDR2 YFSETQ. The table came from immunoSEQ multiplex PCR; TCRdb's copy has only in-frame clones and leaves some out. This table has about 100,000 clones, 75% to 95% appearing once. This specimen belongs to a study of T cell changes during pregnancy in multiple sclerosis. This sequence joins TRBV5-1 and TRBJ2-3; 7 bases align to TRBD1. This TCR was recovered from a female donor with multiple sclerosis, enrolled in a pregnancy study. The starting material was peripheral blood, obtained in the second trimester of pregnancy. CDR3 sequence: CASSPPGQSTDTQYF. CDR3 nucleotides: TGCGCCAGCAGCCCGCCGGGACAGAGCACAGATACGCAGTATTTT.